These T cell receptor beta chains were read from a single sample in a study of blood T cell repertoires in COVID-19. TCRdb's table, derived via immunoSEQ multiplex PCR, lists solely in-frame clones and lacks some. The sample records over 60,000 clones, 70% to 85% being singletons. Sequencing was carried out using peripheral blood. These receptors all come from a man aged 50-60 years with COVID-19, enrolled during active disease. CDR3s include the opening cysteine and the closing phenylalanine or tryptophan. A D gene is named only where the DNA matches it firmly. The size field is filled for only some rows; it gives once, few, many or a size class.

TRBJ1-5 . . TRBV2 CASSEQGKGQPQHF TGTGCCAGCAGTGAACAGGGGAAGGGTCAGCCCCAGCATTTT
TRBJ1-1 . medium-sized TRBV7-2 CASSRTEGRARTEAFF TGTGCCAGCAGTCGAACCGAGGGAAGGGCTAGGACTGAAGCTTTCTTT
TRBJ2-3 TRBD1 . TRBV7-9 CASSFLYLIGGQGTDTQYF TGTGCCAGCAGCTTTTTATATTTGATCGGGGGACAGGGCACAGATACGCAGTATTTT
TRBJ2-2 TRBD2 once TRBV5-5 CASSSRLAGGPVELFF TGTGCCAGCAGCTCTCGACTAGCGGGGGGGCCGGTGGAGCTGTTTTTT
TRBJ1-1 TRBD1 . TRBV11-2 CASSQTGSGTEAFF TGTGCCAGCAGCCAGACAGGGTCGGGCACTGAAGCTTTCTTT
TRBJ2-5 . . TRBV7-2 CASSFITGQETQYF TGTGCCAGCAGCTTTATTACAGGGCAAGAGACCCAGTACTTC
TRBJ1-2 . . TRBV3-1/TRBV3-2 CASSPDITGTIGYTF TGTGCCAGCAGCCCGGACATCACAGGGACCATAGGCTACACCTTC
TRBJ1-4 TRBD1 . TRBV5-6 CASSLGQGGTNEKLFF TGTGCCAGCAGCTTGGGACAGGGGGGAACTAATGAAAAACTGTTTTTT
TRBJ1-5 TRBD1 . TRBV5-8 CASRGGTGEGQPQHF TGTGCCAGCAGAGGAGGGACAGGGGAAGGTCAGCCCCAGCATTTT
TRBJ1-1 TRBD1 . TRBV7-2 CASSPDGTGGTEAFF TGTGCCAGCAGCCCGGACGGGACAGGCGGGACTGAAGCTTTCTTT
TRBJ1-2 . few TRBV2 CASSASNYGYTF TGTGCCAGCAGTGCCAGTAACTATGGCTACACCTTC
TRBJ2-1 TRBD1 . TRBV6-2/TRBV6-3 CASSLLRTGGTWSEQFF TGTGCCAGCAGTTTGCTTCGGACAGGGGGGACCTGGAGTGAGCAGTTCTTC
TRBJ1-2 . few TRBV4-3 CASSQAVLSGGFGGYTF TGCGCCAGCAGCCAAGCCGTCTTGAGTGGGGGCTTCGGTGGCTACACCTTC
TRBJ2-3 TRBD2 . TRBV18 CASSPGLATLTDTQYF TGTGCCAGCTCACCGGGACTAGCGACCCTCACAGATACGCAGTATTTT
TRBJ2-7 . . TRBV7-9 CASSLVQGQGSYEQYF TGTGCCAGCAGCTTAGTGCAGGGGCAGGGCTCCTACGAGCAGTACTTC
TRBJ2-2 . . TRBV13 CASSYTNTGELFF TGTGCCAGCAGCTACACGAACACCGGGGAGCTGTTTTTT
TRBJ2-2 . . TRBV6-5 CASSYSWGGTGELFF TGTGCCAGCAGTTACTCGTGGGGAGGCACCGGGGAGCTGTTTTTT
TRBJ1-2 . . TRBV5-8 CASSLGRGGYTF TGTGCCAGCAGCTTGGGCCGAGGGGGCTACACCTTC